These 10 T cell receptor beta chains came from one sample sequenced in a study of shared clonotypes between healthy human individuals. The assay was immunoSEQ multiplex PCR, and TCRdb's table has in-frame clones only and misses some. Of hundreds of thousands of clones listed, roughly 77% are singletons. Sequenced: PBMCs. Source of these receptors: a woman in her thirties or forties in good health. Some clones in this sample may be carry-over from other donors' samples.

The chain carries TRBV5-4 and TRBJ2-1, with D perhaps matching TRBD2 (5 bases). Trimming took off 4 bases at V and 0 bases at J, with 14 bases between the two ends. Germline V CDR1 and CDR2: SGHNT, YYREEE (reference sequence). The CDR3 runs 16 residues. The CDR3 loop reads CASSKSGPSSYNEQFF. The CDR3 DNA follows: TGTGCCAGCAGCAAAAGCGGTCCGAGCTCCTACAATGAGCAGTTCTTC.

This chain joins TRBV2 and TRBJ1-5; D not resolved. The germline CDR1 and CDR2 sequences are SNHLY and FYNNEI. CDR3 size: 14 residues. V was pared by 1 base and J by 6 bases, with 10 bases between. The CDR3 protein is CASSEDREVQPQHF. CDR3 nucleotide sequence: TGTGCCAGCAGTGAAGATAGGGAGGTTCAGCCCCAGCATTTT.

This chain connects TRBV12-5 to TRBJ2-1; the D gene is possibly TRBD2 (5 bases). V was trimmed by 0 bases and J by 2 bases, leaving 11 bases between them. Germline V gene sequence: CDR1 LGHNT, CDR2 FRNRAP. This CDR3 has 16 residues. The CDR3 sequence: CASGLVRGSTYNEQFF. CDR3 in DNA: TGTGCTAGTGGTTTGGTAAGAGGGAGTACCTACAATGAGCAGTTCTTC.

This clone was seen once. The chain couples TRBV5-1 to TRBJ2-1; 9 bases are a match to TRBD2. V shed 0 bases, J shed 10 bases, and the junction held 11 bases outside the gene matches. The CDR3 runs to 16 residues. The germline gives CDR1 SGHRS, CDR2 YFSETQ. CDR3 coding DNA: TGCGCCAGCAGCTTGGCCGGGTTAGCGGGAGTGCCCGAGCAGTTCTTC. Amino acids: CASSLAGLAGVPEQFF.

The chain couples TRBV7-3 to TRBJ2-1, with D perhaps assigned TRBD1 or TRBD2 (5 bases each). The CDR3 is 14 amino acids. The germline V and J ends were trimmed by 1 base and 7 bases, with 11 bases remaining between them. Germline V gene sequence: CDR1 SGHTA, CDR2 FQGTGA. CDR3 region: CASSLRMGENEQFF. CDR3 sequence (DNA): TGTGCCAGCAGCTTAAGGATGGGGGAGAATGAGCAGTTCTTC.

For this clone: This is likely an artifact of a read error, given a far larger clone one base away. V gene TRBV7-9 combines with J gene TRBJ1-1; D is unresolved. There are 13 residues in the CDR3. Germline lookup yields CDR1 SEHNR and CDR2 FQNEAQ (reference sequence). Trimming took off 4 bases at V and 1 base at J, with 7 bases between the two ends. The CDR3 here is CASSSQRNTEAFF. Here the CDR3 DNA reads TGTGCCAGCAGCTCACAGAGGAACACTGAAGCTTTCTTT.

CDR3 protein: CASRALSQGYSGYTF. In nucleotides, the CDR3 is TGTGCCAGCAGGGCCCTAAGTCAGGGCTACAGTGGCTACACCTTC. The V and J genes are TRBV6-1 and TRBJ1-2; D is perhaps TRBD1 (5 bases). This CDR3 contains 15 residues. V was pared by 6 bases and J by 7 bases, with 21 bases between. The germline gives CDR1 MNHNS, CDR2 SASEGT.

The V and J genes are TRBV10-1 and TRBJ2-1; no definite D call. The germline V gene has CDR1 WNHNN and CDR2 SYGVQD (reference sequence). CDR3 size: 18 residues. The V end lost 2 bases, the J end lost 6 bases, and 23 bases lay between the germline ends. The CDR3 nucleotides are TGCGCCAGCAGTGAGCCCGGACCATCATGGCGAGCTTTCAATGAGCAGTTCTTC. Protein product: CASSEPGPSWRAFNEQFF.

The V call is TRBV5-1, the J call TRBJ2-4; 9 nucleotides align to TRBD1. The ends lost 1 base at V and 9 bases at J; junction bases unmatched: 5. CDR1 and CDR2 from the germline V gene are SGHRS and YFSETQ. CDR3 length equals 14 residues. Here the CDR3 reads CASSLTTGGSIQYF. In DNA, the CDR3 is TGCGCCAGCAGCTTGACGACAGGGGGGAGCATTCAGTACTTC. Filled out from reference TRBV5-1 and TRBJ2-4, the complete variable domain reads KAGVTQTPRYLIKTRGQQVTLSCSPISGHRSVSWYQQTPGQGLQFLFEYFSETQRNKGNFPGRFSGRQFSNSRSEMNVSTLELGDSALYLCASSLTTGGSIQYFGAGTRLSVL.

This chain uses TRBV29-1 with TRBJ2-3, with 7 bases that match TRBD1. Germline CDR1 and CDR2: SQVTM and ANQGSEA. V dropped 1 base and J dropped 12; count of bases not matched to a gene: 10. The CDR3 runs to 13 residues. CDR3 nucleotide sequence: TGCAGCGTTGAAGGGGGTTACAGGGGCCCCCAGTATTTT. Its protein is CSVEGGYRGPQYF.